The clone carrying this T cell receptor beta chain was counted only a few times. The antigen remains unidentified. V was trimmed by 4 bases and J by 7 bases, leaving 17 bases between them. Germline lookup yields CDR1 MDHEN and CDR2 SYDVKM. The CDR3 extends over 14 amino acids. This entry belongs to a study of Graves' ophthalmopathy and Graves' hyperthyroidism. Study-wide points: The model achieved 70.59% sensitivity and under 75% specificity for ophthalmopathy progression.

Lactation, pregnancy, uncontrolled infections and other autoimmune diseases were all grounds for excluding patients. As the starting material, 9.5 to 10 ml of fresh peripheral blood yielded the PBMCs. The authors amplified TCR beta CDR3 regions, and they did so from RNA transcripts for repertoire sequencing. In the first round, RT-PCR was carried out with HTBI primers, and a multiplex PCR formed the second round. TCRdb analysed the multiplex PCR reads with MiXCR anew, one entry per CDR3 protein. The table lists 150,000 or so distinct CDR3 sequences, 30% to 45% of them singletons. The TCR was taken from a middle-aged woman with Graves' ophthalmopathy. This rearrangement joins TRBV28 to TRBJ2-7; D is ambiguous. Sequencing was carried out using peripheral blood. The CDR3 DNA sequence: TGTGCCAGCAGTTCCATATGGATTTCGAGGGAGCAGTACTTC. It codes for CASSSIWISREQYF.